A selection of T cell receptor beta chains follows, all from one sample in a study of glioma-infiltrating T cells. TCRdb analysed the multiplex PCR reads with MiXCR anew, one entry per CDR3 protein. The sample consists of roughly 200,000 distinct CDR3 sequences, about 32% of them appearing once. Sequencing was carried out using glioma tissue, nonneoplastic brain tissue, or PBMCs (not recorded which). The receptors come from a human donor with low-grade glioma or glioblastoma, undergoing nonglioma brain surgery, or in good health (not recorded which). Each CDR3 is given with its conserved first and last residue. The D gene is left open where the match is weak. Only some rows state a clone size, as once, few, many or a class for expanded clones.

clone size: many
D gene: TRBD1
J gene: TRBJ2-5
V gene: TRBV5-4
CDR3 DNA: TGTGCCAGCAGTGACGGGACAGTCCAAGAGACCCAGTACTTC
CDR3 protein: CASSDGTVQETQYF

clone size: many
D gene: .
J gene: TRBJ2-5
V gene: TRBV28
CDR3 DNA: TGTGCCAGCAGCATCCCTAGTATGGAGACCCAGTACTTC
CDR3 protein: CASSIPSMETQYF

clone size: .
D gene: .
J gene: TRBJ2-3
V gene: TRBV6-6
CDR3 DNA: TGTGCCAGCAGTCTACCCAAGACAGATACGCAGTATTTT
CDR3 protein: CASSLPKTDTQYF

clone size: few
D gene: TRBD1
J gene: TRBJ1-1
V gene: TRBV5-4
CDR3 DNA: TGTGCCAGCAGCTTGCAAGCAGGGGGCCACGCTGAAGCTTTCTTT
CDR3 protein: CASSLQAGGHAEAFF

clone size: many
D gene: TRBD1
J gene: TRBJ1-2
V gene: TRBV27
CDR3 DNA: TGTGCCAGCAGTTCGACAGGGTTTACGGGCTACACCTTC
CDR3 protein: CASSSTGFTGYTF

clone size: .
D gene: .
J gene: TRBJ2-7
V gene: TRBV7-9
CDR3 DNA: TGTGCCAGCAGCTTAGCGTTAAGGTACGAGCAGTACTTC
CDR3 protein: CASSLALRYEQYF

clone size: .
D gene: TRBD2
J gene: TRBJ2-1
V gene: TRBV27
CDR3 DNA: TGTGCCAGCAGTTCAGAGACTAGCGGGAGCGATGAGCAGTTCTTC
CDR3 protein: CASSSETSGSDEQFF

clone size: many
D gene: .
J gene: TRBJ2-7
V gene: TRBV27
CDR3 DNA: TGTGCCAGCAGCCGGGGGGGAGGGGGCTTCTACGAGCAGTACTTC
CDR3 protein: CASSRGGGGFYEQYF

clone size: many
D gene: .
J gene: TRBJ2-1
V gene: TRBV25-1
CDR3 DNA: TGTGCCAGCGCTGGTAGTCGAACAGGGTTCGATGAGCAGTTCTTC
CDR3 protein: CASAGSRTGFDEQFF

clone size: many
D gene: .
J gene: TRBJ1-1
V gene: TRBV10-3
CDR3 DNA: TGTGCCATCAGTGACACGCAGCAAACTGAAGCTTTCTTT
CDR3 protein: CAISDTQQTEAFF

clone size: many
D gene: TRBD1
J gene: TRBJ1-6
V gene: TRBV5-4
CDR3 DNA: TGTGCCAGCAGCTCGGACAGGGGATTGCCACCCCTCCACTTT
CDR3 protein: CASSSDRGLPPLHF

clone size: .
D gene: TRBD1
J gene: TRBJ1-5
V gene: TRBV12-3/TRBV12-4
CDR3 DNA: TGTGCCAGCAAACCGGGACAGGGGGTTCAGCCCCAGCATTTT
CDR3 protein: CASKPGQGVQPQHF

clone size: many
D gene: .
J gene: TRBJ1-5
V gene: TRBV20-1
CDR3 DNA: TGCAGTGCTAGCAGTCAGGGAAACATATACCAGCCCCAGCATTTT
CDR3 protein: CSASSQGNIYQPQHF

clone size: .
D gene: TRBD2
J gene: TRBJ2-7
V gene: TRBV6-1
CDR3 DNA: TGTGCCAGCAGTATGGGACTAGAGTCCCAGAAGTACTTC
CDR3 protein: CASSMGLESQKYF

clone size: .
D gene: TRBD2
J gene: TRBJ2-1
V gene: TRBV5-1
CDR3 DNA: TGCGCCAGCAGAAATGGACTAGCGGGAGGAAATGAGCAGTTCTTC
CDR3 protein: CASRNGLAGGNEQFF

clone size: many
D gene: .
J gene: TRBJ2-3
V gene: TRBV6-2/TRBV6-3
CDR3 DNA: TGTGCCAGCAGTTATCTGCGGGAAGGGGCAGATACGCAGTATTTT
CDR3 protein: CASSYLREGADTQYF

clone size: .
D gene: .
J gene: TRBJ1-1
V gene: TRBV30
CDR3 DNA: TGTGCCTGGAGTGTACGGAGAGACACTGAAGCTTCCTTT
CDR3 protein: CAWSVRRDTEASF

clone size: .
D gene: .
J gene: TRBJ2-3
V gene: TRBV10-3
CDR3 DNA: TGTGCCATCAGTGAGTCGACCGGGTCGGGAGTAACGCAGTATTTT
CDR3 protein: CAISESTGSGVTQYF

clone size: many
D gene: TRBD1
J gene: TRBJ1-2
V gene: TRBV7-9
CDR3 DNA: TGTGCCAGCAGCCCCGCGGGGACAGATGGCTACACCTTC
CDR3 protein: CASSPAGTDGYTF

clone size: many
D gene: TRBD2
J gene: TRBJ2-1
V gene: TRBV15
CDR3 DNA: TGTGCCACCAGAGGAGCGGGAGGGCGCTTTAATGAGCAGTTCTTC
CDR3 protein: CATRGAGGRFNEQFF

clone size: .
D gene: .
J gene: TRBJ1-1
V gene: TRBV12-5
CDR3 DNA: TGTGCTAGTGGTTTGCCAGAGGCTGAAGCTCTCTTT
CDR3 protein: CASGLPEAEALF

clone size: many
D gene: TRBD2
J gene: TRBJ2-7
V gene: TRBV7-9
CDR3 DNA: TGTGCCAGCAGCTCCAGGCTAGCGGCAGCCTACGAGCAGTACTTC
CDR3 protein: CASSSRLAAAYEQYF

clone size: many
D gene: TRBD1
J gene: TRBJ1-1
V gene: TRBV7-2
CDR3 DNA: TGTGCCAGCAGCTCGACAGGGCGGGCCACTGAAGCTTTCTTT
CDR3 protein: CASSSTGRATEAFF

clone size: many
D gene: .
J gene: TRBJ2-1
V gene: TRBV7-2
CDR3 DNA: TGTGCCAGCAGCTCCCACCGACTAGGCGGGTTCGTCTTC
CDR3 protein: CASSSHRLGGFVF

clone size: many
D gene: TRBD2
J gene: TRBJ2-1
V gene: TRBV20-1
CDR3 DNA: TGCAGTGCTAGACACTCAACGGGAGGGCCCGGGCAGTTCTTC
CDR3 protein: CSARHSTGGPGQFF

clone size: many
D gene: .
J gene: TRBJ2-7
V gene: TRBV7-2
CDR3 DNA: TGTGCCAGCAGCTTAGCGAGGACTAACTCCTACGAGCAGTACTTC
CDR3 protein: CASSLARTNSYEQYF

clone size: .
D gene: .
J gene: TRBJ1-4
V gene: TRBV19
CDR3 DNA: TGTGCCAGTAGTACGCCCGGCAGGGTAGGCCATGAAAAACTGTTTTTT
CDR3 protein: CASSTPGRVGHEKLFF

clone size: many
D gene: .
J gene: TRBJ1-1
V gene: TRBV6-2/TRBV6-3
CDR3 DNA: TGTGCCAGCAGTTTACAGGGGAACACTGAAGCTTTCTTT
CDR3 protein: CASSLQGNTEAFF

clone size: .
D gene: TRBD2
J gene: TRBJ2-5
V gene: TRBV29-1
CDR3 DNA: TGCAGCGCAGCGGGAGTAGAGTCGTGGCACCAAGAGACCCAGTACTTC
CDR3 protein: CSAAGVESWHQETQYF

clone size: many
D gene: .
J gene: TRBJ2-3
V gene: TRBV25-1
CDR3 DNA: TGTGCCAGCAGAGCAGGGGTTTCTGGCACAGATACGCAGTATTTT
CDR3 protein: CASRAGVSGTDTQYF

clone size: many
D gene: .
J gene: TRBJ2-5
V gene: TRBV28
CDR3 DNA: TGTGCCAGCAGTTCCCCCTCCGGCGGCCAAGAGACCCAGTACTTC
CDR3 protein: CASSSPSGGQETQYF

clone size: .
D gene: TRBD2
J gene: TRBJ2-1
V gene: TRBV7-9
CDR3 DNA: TGTGCCAGCAGACTACTAGCGGGAAGCTACAATGAGCAGTTCTTC
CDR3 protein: CASRLLAGSYNEQFF

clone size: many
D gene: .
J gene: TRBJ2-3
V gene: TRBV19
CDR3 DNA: TGTGCCAGTAGCCCCTCGGGTGGTTTAGATACGCAGTATTTT
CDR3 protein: CASSPSGGLDTQYF

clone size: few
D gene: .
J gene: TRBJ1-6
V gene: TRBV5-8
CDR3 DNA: TGTGCCAGCAGCTTGGGGTTCAACATAAGCTCCTATAATTCACCCCTCCACTTT
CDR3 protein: CASSLGFNISSYNSPLHF

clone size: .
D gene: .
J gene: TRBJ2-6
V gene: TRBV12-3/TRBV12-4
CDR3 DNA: TGTGCCAGCAGTACTCAGGGATCCTCTGGGGCCAACGTCCTGACTTTC
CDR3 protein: CASSTQGSSGANVLTF

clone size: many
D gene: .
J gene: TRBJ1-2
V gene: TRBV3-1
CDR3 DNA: TGTGCCAGCAGCCAAGGGCAGGAGGGGTATGGCTACACCTTC
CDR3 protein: CASSQGQEGYGYTF

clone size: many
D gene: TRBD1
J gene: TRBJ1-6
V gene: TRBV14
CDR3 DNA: TGTGCCAGCGGACAGGGGGGTTCACCCCTCCACTTT
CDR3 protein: CASGQGGSPLHF

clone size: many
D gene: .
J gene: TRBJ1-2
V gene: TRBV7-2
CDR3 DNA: TGTGCCAGCAGCTTACTAGGGGTTAACTATGGCTACACCTTC
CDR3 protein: CASSLLGVNYGYTF

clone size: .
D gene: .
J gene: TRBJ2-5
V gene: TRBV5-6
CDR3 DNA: TGTGCCAGCAGCTGGGACACTCAAGAGACCCAGTACTTC
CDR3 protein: CASSWDTQETQYF

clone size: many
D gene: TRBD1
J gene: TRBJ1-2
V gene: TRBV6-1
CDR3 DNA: TGTGCCAGCAGGAAAATTTGGACAGGGACTAACTATGGCTACACCTTC
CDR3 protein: CASRKIWTGTNYGYTF

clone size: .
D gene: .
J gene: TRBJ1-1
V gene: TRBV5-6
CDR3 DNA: TGTGCCCGCAGCTTCTCTGAGAGGGCTTTCTTT
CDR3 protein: CARSFSERAFF

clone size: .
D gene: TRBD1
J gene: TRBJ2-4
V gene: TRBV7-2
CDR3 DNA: TGTGCCAGCAGCTTAGCGCGACAGGGGAGAAACATTCAGTACTTC
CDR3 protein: CASSLARQGRNIQYF

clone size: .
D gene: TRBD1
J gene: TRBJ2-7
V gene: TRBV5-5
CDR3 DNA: TGTGCCAGCAGCCTTACTCCCAGGACAGGGGACTACGAGCAGTACTTC
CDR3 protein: CASSLTPRTGDYEQYF

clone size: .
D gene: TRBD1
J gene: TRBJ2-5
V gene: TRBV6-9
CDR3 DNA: TGTGCCAGCAGTTACCCGGGACAGTTGAAGACCCAGTACTTC
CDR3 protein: CASSYPGQLKTQYF

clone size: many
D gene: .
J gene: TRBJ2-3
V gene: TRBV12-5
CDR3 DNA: TGTGCTAGTGGCACCCCAGGGGAGAGCACAGATACGCAGTATTTT
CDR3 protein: CASGTPGESTDTQYF